This is a list of T cell receptor beta chains from one sample in a study of T-cell memory formation after mild COVID-19. TCRdb recomputed calls from the 5' RACE reads with MiXCR, one row per CDR3 protein. The sample holds a few hundred thousand distinct CDR3 sequences, approximately 14% seen once. Sequenced input: PBMCs or a T cell subset sorted from them (not recorded which). The receptors were sampled from a man aged 18 to 30 who had mild COVID-19 (a few samples of this study predate the infection). Cell type and time point are not known. CDR3s leave out the opening cysteine and the closing phenylalanine or tryptophan. Only some rows state a clone size, as once, few, many or a class for expanded clones.

j_call	v_call	clone_size	cdr3_aa
TRBJ2-5	TRBV7-2	many	ASSRPPEKGTQY
TRBJ1-1	TRBV12-3/TRBV12-4	few	ASSSTAEAF
TRBJ2-1	TRBV7-9	many	ASSPERGRLPYEQF
TRBJ2-2	TRBV14	.	ASSPKSAAPLNTGELF
TRBJ2-7	TRBV12-3/TRBV12-4	few	ASSLSRHEQY
TRBJ1-2	TRBV3-1	few	ASSQRARARYGYT
TRBJ2-1	TRBV6-1	few	ASSRGTAYNEQF
TRBJ2-7	TRBV4-1	few	ASSQPGQGGYEQY
TRBJ2-1	TRBV7-3	.	ASSPTSGRHNEQF
TRBJ2-1	TRBV9	.	ASSVRSGVYNEQF
TRBJ1-1	TRBV4-1	.	ASSHLTGNTEAF
TRBJ1-5	TRBV7-8	few	ASSLGGVEGNQPQH
TRBJ2-5	TRBV27	many	ASSPGATRNPETQY
TRBJ2-3	TRBV29-1	many	SVGQGRNTQY
TRBJ2-3	TRBV7-3	few	ASSLMTRGEDTQY
TRBJ2-7	TRBV9	few	ASSVEGRGREQY
TRBJ1-2	TRBV20-1	many	SAAEITARYT
TRBJ2-1	TRBV4-1	few	ASSQDPPGGYNEQF
TRBJ1-1	TRBV12-3/TRBV12-4	.	ASSTMTGATEAF
TRBJ1-2	TRBV20-1	.	SARYRLRGHNYGYT
TRBJ1-4	TRBV12-3/TRBV12-4	.	ASSPRQGTEKLF
TRBJ2-1	TRBV27	few	ASSLRVTGVGEQF
TRBJ2-3	TRBV5-1	few	ASSLRLAGSPRGDTQY
TRBJ2-1	TRBV5-1	many	ASSLSGPAEQF
TRBJ2-7	TRBV4-1	.	ASSQEDARVYEQY
TRBJ1-3	TRBV10-3	.	AISKAGAASGNTIY
TRBJ1-1	TRBV6-2/TRBV6-3	.	ASSYFQGKAF
TRBJ2-5	TRBV7-9	once	ASSAPAEETQY
TRBJ2-1	TRBV7-8	.	ASSLGPRGSRSYNEQF
TRBJ2-2	TRBV6-5	.	ASSYAGPYLTGELF
TRBJ2-1	TRBV15	few	ATSRAGAGAYNEQF
TRBJ2-3	TRBV6-5	.	ASSPDRAWADTQY
TRBJ2-1	TRBV20-1	.	SARLGYEQF
TRBJ1-5	TRBV12-3/TRBV12-4	few	ASSMNGRMGQPQH
TRBJ1-2	TRBV10-1	few	ASRPPGASNYGYT
TRBJ2-1	TRBV7-3	.	ASSLTLAGVSLLRNNEQF
TRBJ1-2	TRBV13	.	ASSLGRQVVSDGYT
TRBJ2-7	TRBV7-8	few	ASSFSFTPGYGQY
TRBJ1-2	TRBV6-1	few	ASSNDRLYGYT
TRBJ2-2	TRBV20-1	few	SAQDGGMGELF
TRBJ1-2	TRBV29-1	few	SVEGQGTGGYT
TRBJ2-3	TRBV4-1	.	ASRGASYDTQY